The 7 T cell receptor beta chains listed next were all sequenced from one sample in a study of T cell responses to AZD1222 COVID-19 vaccine. Sequencing used immunoSEQ multiplex PCR; TCRdb keeps in-frame clones, though not all of them. The sample records approximately 64,000 clones, about 93% being singletons. Sample: peripheral blood, taken 28 days after the second dose of the MenACWY control vaccine. The receptors originated from an adult who received the MenACWY meningococcal vaccine as a control.

The chain recombines TRBV7-8 with TRBJ2-7; the D gene could be TRBD1 or TRBD2 (5 bases each). Trimming cost V 2 bases and J 1 base, with 9 bases left between them. The germline V gene has CDR1 SGHVS and CDR2 FQNEAQ. This CDR3 has 14 residues. The CDR3 spells CASSLKWGSYEQYF. DNA for the CDR3: TGTGCCAGCAGCTTAAAGTGGGGGTCCTACGAGCAGTACTTC.

This clone was seen only once. The rearrangement uses TRBV30 and TRBJ2-3; possibly TRBD2 for D (5 bases). From germline, CDR1 is GTSNPN and CDR2 SVGIG (reference sequence). The CDR3 extends over 16 amino acids. V was cut by 0 bases and J by 1 base, with 14 bases left in between. In DNA, the CDR3 is TGTGCCTGGAGTGTAAAACGGGGTTTTCGCACAGATACGCAGTATTTT. It encodes CAWSVKRGFRTDTQYF.

The rearrangement joins TRBV14 to TRBJ1-1; D ambiguous. The germline gives CDR1 SGHDN, CDR2 FVKESK. This CDR3 comprises 14 residues. The V and J ends lost 1 base and 2 bases respectively, with 8 bases between them. The DNA of the CDR3 is TGTGCCAGCAGCCAAGTCTCCAGAAACACTGAAGCTTTCTTT. It translates to CASSQVSRNTEAFF. Using reference TRBV14 and TRBJ1-1 for the parts outside the CDR3, the full variable domain is EAGVTQFPSHSVIEKGQTVTLRCDPISGHDNLYWYRRVMGKEIKFLLHFVKESKQDESGMPNNRFLAERTGGTYSTLKVQPAELEDSGVYFCASSQVSRNTEAFFGQGTRLTVV.

J is TRBJ2-3 and V is TRBV30; 8 bases fit TRBD1. J gave up 6 bases and V 5 bases, and 1 base lay outside the gene matches. The CDR3 contains 11 residues. Germline V lookup: CDR1 GTSNPN, CDR2 SVGIG (reference sequence). CDR3 loop: CAWAGGDTQYF. DNA for the CDR3: TGTGCCTGGGCAGGGGGCGATACGCAGTATTTT.

The chain couples TRBV7-2 to TRBJ2-3; TRBD2 might be the D (6 bases). V was pared by 2 bases and J by 1 base, with 13 bases between. Looked up from germline, CDR1 is SGHTA and CDR2 is FQGNSA. The CDR3 covers 16 residues. CDR3 bases: TGTGCCAGCAGCTTACGGGGGACGGTGGGCACAGATACGCAGTATTTT. This gives the protein CASSLRGTVGTDTQYF.

The rearrangement joins TRBV19 to TRBJ2-2; 7 nucleotides match TRBD1. Germline trimming cut 8 bases from V and 2 bases from J; bases unmatched to any gene: 5. Germline V gene data show CDR1 as LNHDA and CDR2 as SQIVND (reference sequence). There are 14 residues in the CDR3. This CDR3 reads CASGTVPNTGELFF. The CDR3 nucleotides read TGTGCCAGTGGGACAGTACCAAACACCGGGGAGCTGTTTTTT.

The rearrangement uses TRBV3-1 (or the pseudogene TRBV3-2) and TRBJ1-1, with D possibly matching TRBD1 (5 bases). The CDR3 covers 17 residues. Germline lookup yields CDR1 LGHDT and CDR2 YNNKEL (reference sequence). Trimming stripped 6 bases from V and 0 bases from J, with 20 bases between. The CDR3 loop reads CASRKGAFGGMNTEAFF. The DNA of the CDR3 is TGTGCCAGCAGGAAAGGGGCCTTCGGAGGTATGAACACTGAAGCTTTCTTT.